Following are 11 T cell receptor beta chains from one sample sequenced in a study of OX40 agonist ivuxolimab in advanced cancers. The table came from immunoSEQ multiplex PCR; TCRdb's copy has only in-frame clones and leaves some out. Counted here are some 70,000 clones, around 90% occurring once; the ten biggest clones make up approximately 2.6%. The sequencing here drew on CD4+ or CD8+ T cells sorted from blood, taken in a trial of the OX40 agonist ivuxolimab. The receptors come from an adult with an advanced solid tumor such as melanoma, head and neck, liver or kidney cancer.

The chain has TRBV28 and TRBJ2-7; the match to TRBD1 covers 10 bases. This CDR3 has 15 residues. V lost 3 bases, J lost 5 bases, and 7 bases stayed unmatched. Germline V gene sequence: CDR1 MDHEN, CDR2 SYDVKM. The CDR3 DNA follows: TGTGCCAGCAGTTTTCGCGGGACAGGGGATAACGAGCAGTACTTC. The encoded protein is CASSFRGTGDNEQYF.

This chain links TRBV7-9 with TRBJ1-1; D may be TRBD1 (6 bases). CDR1 is SEHNR and CDR2 is FQNEAQ in the germline V gene (reference sequence). There are 14 residues in the CDR3. V was shortened by 5 bases and J by 5 bases, with 15 bases between the two germline ends. The CDR3 here is CASSRQAGWTEAFF. The CDR3 nucleotides read TGTGCCAGCAGCAGACAGGCCGGATGGACTGAAGCTTTCTTT.

The gene calls are TRBV9 and TRBJ2-5, with 7 bases identical to TRBD2. Germline V gene sequence: CDR1 SGDLS, CDR2 YYNGEE. The CDR3 has 15 amino acids. The J segment lost 1 base and the V segment lost 3 bases, leaving 6 bases of the junction unmatched. The CDR3 reads CASSAGGAFQETQYF. The CDR3 DNA follows: TGTGCCAGCAGCGCGGGAGGCGCGTTCCAAGAGACCCAGTACTTC.

The V call is TRBV27, the J call TRBJ2-1; D gene unclear. The germline V gene encodes CDR1 MNHEY and CDR2 SMNVEV (reference sequence). The CDR3 has 11 amino acids. Deletions cut 8 bases from V and 10 bases from J, with 12 bases between. This chain's CDR3 is CASGSFQEQFF. The CDR3 DNA is TGTGCCAGCGGCAGTTTTCAAGAGCAGTTCTTC.

The chain joins TRBV6-1 to TRBJ2-1; D remains unclear. Between the trimmed V and J ends, which lost 3 bases and 12 bases, there was a span of 12 bases. CDR3 length equals 12 residues. The germline gives CDR1 MNHNS, CDR2 SASEGT. Written as DNA, the CDR3 is TGTGCCAGCAGTGAGGTGATGGTAAGGCAGTTCTTC. Its translation: CASSEVMVRQFF.

V and J are TRBV7-7 and TRBJ2-5, with TRBD2 as a possible D gene (6 bases). In germline, CDR1 is SSHAT, CDR2 FNYEAQ (reference sequence). V gave up 4 bases and J gave up 1 base, with 10 bases separating them. The CDR3 contains 14 residues. CDR3 DNA: TGTGCCAGCAGCTCGGGAGCACTCCAAGAGACCCAGTACTTC. Translating gives CASSSGALQETQYF.

V gene TRBV11-2 combines with J gene TRBJ1-1, with 10 bases fitting TRBD1. Losses at the gene ends were 4 bases for V and 9 bases for J; bases not matched to a gene: 5. This CDR3 is 13 amino acids long. Per the germline V gene, CDR1 is SGHAT and CDR2 is FQNNGV. The DNA for the CDR3 is TGTGCCAGCAGCTCGGGACAGGGGACGCAAGCTTTCTTT. It encodes CASSSGQGTQAFF.

This sequence joins TRBV28 and TRBJ2-5, with 8 bases identical to TRBD1. The DNA end lines up better with TRBJ2-7; the J call may be wrong. CDR1 and CDR2 from the germline V gene are MDHEN and SYDVKM. This CDR3 is built from 12 residues. The CDR3 here is CASRTGSYEQYF. The CDR3 DNA sequence: TGTGCCAGTAGGACAGGGTCCTACGAGCAGTACTTC.

CDR3 nucleotide sequence: TGTGCCAGCTCACTTGGGTCCATTTTGGAGGAGCAGTACTTC. It is translated as CASSLGSILEEQYF. The V and J genes are TRBV18 and TRBJ2-5; TRBD2 might be the D (5 bases). The CDR3 runs to 14 residues. The germline CDR1 and CDR2 sequences are KGHSH and LQKENI. Trimming took 4 bases from V and 11 from J, leaving 20 bases between them.

This chain joins TRBV4-3 and TRBJ2-1, with D unresolved. This CDR3 contains 17 residues. The V and J ends lost 0 bases and 1 base respectively, with 13 bases between them. CDR1 is LGHNA and CDR2 is YSLEER in the germline V gene. Here the CDR3 reads CASSQDLTAGSYNEQFF. The DNA of the CDR3 is TGCGCCAGCAGCCAAGATCTAACGGCTGGATCCTACAATGAGCAGTTCTTC.

This clone was detected once. This sequence joins TRBV5-1 and TRBJ2-3; 8 bases line up with TRBD2. Losses at the gene ends were 1 base for V and 5 bases for J; bases not matched to a gene: 6. CDR1 is SGHRS, CDR2 YFSETQ, per germline. There are 15 residues in the CDR3. The CDR3 DNA follows: TGCGCCAGCAGCTTGAGCCCGGGAGGGAAAGATACGCAGTATTTT. Translating gives CASSLSPGGKDTQYF. Filled out from reference TRBV5-1 and TRBJ2-3, the complete variable domain reads KAGVTQTPRYLIKTRGQQVTLSCSPISGHRSVSWYQQTPGQGLQFLFEYFSETQRNKGNFPGRFSGRQFSNSRSEMNVSTLELGDSALYLCASSLSPGGKDTQYFGPGTRLTVL.